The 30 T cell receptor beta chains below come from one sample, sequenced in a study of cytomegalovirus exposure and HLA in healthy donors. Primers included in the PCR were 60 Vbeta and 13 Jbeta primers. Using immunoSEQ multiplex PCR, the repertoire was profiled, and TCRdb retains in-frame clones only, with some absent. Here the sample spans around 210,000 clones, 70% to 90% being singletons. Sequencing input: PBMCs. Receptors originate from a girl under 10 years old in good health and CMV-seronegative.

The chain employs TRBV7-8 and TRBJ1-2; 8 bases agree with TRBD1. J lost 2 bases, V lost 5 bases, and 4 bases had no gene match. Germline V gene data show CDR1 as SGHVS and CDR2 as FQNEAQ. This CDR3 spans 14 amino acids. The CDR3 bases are TGTGCCAGCAGCCAGACAGGGGTCAACTATGGCTACACCTTC. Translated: CASSQTGVNYGYTF.

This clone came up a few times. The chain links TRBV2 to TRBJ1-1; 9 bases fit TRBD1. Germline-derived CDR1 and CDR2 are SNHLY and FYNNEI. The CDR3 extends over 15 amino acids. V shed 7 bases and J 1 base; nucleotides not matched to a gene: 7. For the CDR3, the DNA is TGTGCCAGCAAAGAACAGGGGGCAAGGAACACTGAAGCTTTCTTT. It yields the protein CASKEQGARNTEAFF. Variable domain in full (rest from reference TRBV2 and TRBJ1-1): EPEVTQTPSHQVTQMGQEVILRCVPISNHLYFYWYRQILGQKVEFLVSFYNNEISEKSEIFDDQFSVERPDGSNFTLKIRSTKLEDSAMYFCASKEQGARNTEAFFGQGTRLTVV.

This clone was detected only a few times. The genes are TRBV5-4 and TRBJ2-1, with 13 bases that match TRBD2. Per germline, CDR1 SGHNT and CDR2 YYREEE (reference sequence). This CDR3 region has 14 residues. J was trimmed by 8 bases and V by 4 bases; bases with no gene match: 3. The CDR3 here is CASSPGLAGDEQFF. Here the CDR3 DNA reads TGTGCCAGCAGCCCTGGACTAGCGGGAGATGAGCAGTTCTTC.

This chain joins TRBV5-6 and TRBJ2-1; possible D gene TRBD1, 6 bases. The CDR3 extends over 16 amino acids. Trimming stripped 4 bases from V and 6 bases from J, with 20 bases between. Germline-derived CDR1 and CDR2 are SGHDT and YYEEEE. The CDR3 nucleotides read TGTGCCAGCAGCAACCTCCCAGGGGTAGAGTTCAATGAGCAGTTCTTC. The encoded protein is CASSNLPGVEFNEQFF.

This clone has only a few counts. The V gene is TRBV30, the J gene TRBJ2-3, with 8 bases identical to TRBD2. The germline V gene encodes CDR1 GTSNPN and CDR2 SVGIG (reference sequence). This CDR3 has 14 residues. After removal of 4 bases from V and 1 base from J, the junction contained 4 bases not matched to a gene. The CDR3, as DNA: TGTGCCTGGATTAGCGGGGTCGGCACAGATACGCAGTATTTT. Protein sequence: CAWISGVGTDTQYF.

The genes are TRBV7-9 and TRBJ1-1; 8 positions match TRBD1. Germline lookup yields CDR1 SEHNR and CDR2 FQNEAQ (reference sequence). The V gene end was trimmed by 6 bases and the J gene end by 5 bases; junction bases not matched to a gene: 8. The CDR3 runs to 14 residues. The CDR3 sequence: CASSLTGGRTEAFF. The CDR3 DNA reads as TGTGCCAGCAGTCTTACAGGGGGAAGGACTGAAGCTTTCTTT.

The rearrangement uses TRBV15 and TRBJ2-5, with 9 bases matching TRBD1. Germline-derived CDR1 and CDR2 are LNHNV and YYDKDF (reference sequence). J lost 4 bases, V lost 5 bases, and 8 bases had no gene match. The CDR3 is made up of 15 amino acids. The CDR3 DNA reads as TGTGCCACCAGCGCAGGGGACAGGGCGGGAGAGACCCAGTACTTC. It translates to CATSAGDRAGETQYF. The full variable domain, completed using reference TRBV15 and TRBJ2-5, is DAMVIQNPRYQVTQFGKPVTLSCSQTLNHNVMYWYQQKSSQAPKLLFHYYDKDFNNEADTPDNFQSRRPNTSFCFLDIRSPGLGDTAMYLCATSAGDRAGETQYFGPGTRLLVL.

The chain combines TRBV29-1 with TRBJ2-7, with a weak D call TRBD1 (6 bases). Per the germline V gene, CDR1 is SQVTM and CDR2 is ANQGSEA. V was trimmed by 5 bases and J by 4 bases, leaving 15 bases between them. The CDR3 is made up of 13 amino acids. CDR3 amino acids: CSVHTGTSYEQYF. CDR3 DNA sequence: TGCAGCGTTCACACCGGGACAAGTTACGAGCAGTACTTC.

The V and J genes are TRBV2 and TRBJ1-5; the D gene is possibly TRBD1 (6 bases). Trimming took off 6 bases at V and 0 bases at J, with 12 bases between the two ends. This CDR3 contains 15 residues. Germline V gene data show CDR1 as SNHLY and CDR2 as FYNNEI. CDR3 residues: CASSRDTYSNQPQHF. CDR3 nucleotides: TGTGCCAGCAGCCGGGACACCTATAGCAATCAGCCCCAGCATTTT. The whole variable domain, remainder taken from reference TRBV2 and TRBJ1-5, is EPEVTQTPSHQVTQMGQEVILRCVPISNHLYFYWYRQILGQKVEFLVSFYNNEISEKSEIFDDQFSVERPDGSNFTLKIRSTKLEDSAMYFCASSRDTYSNQPQHFGDGTRLSIL.

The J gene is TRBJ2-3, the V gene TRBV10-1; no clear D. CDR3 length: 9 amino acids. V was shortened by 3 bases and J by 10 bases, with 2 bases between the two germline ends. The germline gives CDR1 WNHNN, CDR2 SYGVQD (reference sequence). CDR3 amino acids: CASSDAQYF. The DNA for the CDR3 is TGCGCCAGCAGTGACGCGCAGTATTTT.

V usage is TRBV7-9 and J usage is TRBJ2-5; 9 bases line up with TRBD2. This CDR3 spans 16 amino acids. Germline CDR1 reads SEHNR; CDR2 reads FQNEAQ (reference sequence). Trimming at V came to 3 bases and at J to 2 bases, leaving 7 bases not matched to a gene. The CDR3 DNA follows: TGTGCCAGCAGCTTCGGGTCGACTAGCGGTCAAGAGACCCAGTACTTC. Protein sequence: CASSFGSTSGQETQYF.

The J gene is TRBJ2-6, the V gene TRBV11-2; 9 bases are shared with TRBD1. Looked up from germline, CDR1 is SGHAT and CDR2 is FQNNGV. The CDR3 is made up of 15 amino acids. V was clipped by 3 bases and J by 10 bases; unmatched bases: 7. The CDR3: CASSFTGTGWNVLTF. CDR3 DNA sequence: TGTGCCAGCAGCTTTACCGGGACAGGGTGGAACGTCCTGACTTTC.

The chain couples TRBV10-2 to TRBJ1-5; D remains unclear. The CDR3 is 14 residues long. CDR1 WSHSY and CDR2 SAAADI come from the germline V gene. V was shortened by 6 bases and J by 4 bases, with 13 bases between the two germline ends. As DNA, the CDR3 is TGCGCCAGCAGCCCGGGGAGGTCAAATCAGCCCCAGCATTTT. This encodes CASSPGRSNQPQHF.

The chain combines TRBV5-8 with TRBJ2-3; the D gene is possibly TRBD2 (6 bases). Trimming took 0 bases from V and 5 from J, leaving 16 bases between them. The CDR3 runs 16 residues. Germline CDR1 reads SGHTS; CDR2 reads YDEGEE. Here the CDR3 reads CASSLGSSRGGDTQYF. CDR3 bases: TGTGCCAGCAGCTTGGGAAGCAGTAGGGGAGGAGATACGCAGTATTTT.

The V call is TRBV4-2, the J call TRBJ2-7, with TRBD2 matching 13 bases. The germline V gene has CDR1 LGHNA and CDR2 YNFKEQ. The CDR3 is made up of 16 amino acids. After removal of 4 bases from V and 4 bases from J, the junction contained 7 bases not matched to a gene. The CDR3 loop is CASSRGKTSGGYEQYF. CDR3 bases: TGTGCCAGCAGCCGCGGGAAGACTAGCGGGGGGTACGAGCAGTACTTC.

CDR3 region: CASSLRNREPEKLFF. CDR3 in DNA: TGTGCCAGCAGCTTAAGGAACAGGGAACCCGAAAAACTGTTTTTT. J is TRBJ1-4 and V is TRBV11-2; D perhaps matches TRBD1 (6 bases). From germline, CDR1 is SGHAT and CDR2 FQNNGV. The V end lost 2 bases, the J end lost 8 bases, and 15 bases lay between the germline ends. CDR3 size: 15 residues.

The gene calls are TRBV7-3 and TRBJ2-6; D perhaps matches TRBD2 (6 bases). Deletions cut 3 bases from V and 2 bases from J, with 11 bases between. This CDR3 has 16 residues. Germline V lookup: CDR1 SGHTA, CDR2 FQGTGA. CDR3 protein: CASSFQGGTGANVLTF. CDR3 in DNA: TGTGCCAGCAGCTTCCAGGGAGGAACTGGGGCCAACGTCCTGACTTTC. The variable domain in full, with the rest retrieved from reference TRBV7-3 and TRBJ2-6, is GAGVSQTPSNKVTEKGKYVELRCDPISGHTALYWYRQSLGQGPEFLIYFQGTGAADDSGLPNDRFFAVRPEGSVSTLKIQRTERGDSAVYLCASSFQGGTGANVLTFGAGSRLTVL.

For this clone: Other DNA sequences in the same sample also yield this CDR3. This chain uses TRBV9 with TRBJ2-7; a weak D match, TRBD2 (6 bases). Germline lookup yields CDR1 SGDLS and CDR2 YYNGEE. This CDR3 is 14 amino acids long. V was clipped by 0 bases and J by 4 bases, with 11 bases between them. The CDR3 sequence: CASSVEVGGYEQYF. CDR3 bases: TGTGCCAGCAGCGTAGAAGTGGGAGGATACGAGCAGTACTTC.

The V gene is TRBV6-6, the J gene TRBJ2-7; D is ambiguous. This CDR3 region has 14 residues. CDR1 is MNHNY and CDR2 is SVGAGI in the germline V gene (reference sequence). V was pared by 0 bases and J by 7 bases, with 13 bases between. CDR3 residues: CASSYSVQVKEQYF. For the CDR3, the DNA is TGTGCCAGCAGTTACTCTGTGCAGGTCAAGGAGCAGTACTTC.

CDR3 sequence reads: CAIRTTGTEYGYTF. The CDR3 nucleotides read TGTGCCATCAGGACAACCGGGACAGAATATGGCTACACCTTC. The chain links TRBV10-3 to TRBJ1-2; the match to TRBD1 covers 7 bases. The CDR3 runs 14 residues. Germline V gives CDR1 ENHRY, CDR2 SYGVKD. V was pared by 6 bases and J by 5 bases, with 9 bases of the junction left unmatched.

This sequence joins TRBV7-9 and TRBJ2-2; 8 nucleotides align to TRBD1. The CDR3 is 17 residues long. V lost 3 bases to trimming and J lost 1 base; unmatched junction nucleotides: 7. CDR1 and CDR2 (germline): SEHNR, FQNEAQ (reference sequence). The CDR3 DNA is TGTGCCAGCAGCTTTCTTCCCGGGACAGGGAACACCGGGGAGCTGTTTTTT. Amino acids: CASSFLPGTGNTGELFF.

CDR3 residues: CASSFAGISGNTIYF. The CDR3 DNA follows: TGTGCCAGCAGCTTCGCGGGGATCTCTGGAAACACCATATATTTT. The chain recombines TRBV5-6 with TRBJ1-3; no definite D call. The CDR3 has 15 amino acids. The germline V and J ends were trimmed by 2 bases and 0 bases, with 9 bases remaining between them. Looked up from germline, CDR1 is SGHDT and CDR2 is YYEEEE.

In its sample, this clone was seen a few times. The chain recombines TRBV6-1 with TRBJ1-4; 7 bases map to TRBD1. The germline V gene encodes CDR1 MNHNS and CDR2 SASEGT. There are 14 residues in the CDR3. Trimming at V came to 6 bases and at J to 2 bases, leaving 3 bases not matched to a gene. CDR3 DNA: TGTGCCAGCAGAGTCAGGGGGACTAATGAAAAACTGTTTTTT. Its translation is CASRVRGTNEKLFF.

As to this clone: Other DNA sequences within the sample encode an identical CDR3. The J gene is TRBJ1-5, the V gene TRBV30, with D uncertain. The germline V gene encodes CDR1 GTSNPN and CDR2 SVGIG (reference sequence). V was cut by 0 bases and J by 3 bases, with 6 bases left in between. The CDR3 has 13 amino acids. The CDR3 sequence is CAWSVRDNQPQHF. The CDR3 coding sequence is TGTGCCTGGAGTGTACGAGACAATCAGCCCCAGCATTTT.

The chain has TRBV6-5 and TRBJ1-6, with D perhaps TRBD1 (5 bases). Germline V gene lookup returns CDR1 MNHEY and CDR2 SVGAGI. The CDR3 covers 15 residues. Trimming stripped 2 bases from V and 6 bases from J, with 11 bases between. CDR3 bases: TGTGCCAGCAGTTACACAAGACAGACTAATTCACCCCTCCACTTT. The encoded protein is CASSYTRQTNSPLHF.

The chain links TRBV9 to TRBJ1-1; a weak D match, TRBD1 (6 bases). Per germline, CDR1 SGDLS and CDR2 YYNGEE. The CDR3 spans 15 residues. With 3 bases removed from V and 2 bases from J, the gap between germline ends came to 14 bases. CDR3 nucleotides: TGTGCCAGCAGCGCAGACAGGACCCCTAACACTGAAGCTTTCTTT. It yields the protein CASSADRTPNTEAFF.

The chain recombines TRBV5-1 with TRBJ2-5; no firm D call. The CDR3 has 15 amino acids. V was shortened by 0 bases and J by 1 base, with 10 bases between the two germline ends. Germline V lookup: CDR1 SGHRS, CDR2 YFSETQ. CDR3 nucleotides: TGCGCCAGCAGCTTGGCCGTGGCAACCCAAGAGACCCAGTACTTC. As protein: CASSLAVATQETQYF. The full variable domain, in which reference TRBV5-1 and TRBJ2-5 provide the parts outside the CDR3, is KAGVTQTPRYLIKTRGQQVTLSCSPISGHRSVSWYQQTPGQGLQFLFEYFSETQRNKGNFPGRFSGRQFSNSRSEMNVSTLELGDSALYLCASSLAVATQETQYFGPGTRLLVL.

The CDR3 protein is CASSGGQGAETQYF. CDR3 sequence (DNA): TGTGCCAGCTCAGGAGGACAGGGGGCAGAGACCCAGTACTTC. The chain has TRBV18 and TRBJ2-5, with 11 bases aligning to TRBD1. J gave up 4 bases and V 5 bases, and 3 bases lay outside the gene matches. CDR3 length: 14 amino acids. Germline-derived CDR1 and CDR2 are KGHSH and LQKENI.

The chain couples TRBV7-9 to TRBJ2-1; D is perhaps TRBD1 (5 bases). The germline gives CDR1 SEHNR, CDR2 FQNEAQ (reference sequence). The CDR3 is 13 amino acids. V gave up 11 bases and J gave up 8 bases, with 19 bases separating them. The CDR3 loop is CAGLGALSDEQFF. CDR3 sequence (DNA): TGTGCCGGCCTAGGGGCTCTTAGTGATGAGCAGTTCTTC.

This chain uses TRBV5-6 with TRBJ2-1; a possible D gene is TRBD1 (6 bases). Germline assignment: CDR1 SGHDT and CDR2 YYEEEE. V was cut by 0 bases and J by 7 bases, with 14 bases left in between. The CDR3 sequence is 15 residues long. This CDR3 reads CASSLGTGHRNEQFF. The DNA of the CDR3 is TGTGCCAGCAGCTTGGGGACGGGACACCGGAATGAGCAGTTCTTC. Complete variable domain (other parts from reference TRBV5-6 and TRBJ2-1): DAGVTQSPTHLIKTRGQQVTLRCSPKSGHDTVSWYQQALGQGPQFIFQYYEEEERQRGNFPDRFSGHQFPNYSSELNVNALLLGDSALYLCASSLGTGHRNEQFFGPGTRLTVL.